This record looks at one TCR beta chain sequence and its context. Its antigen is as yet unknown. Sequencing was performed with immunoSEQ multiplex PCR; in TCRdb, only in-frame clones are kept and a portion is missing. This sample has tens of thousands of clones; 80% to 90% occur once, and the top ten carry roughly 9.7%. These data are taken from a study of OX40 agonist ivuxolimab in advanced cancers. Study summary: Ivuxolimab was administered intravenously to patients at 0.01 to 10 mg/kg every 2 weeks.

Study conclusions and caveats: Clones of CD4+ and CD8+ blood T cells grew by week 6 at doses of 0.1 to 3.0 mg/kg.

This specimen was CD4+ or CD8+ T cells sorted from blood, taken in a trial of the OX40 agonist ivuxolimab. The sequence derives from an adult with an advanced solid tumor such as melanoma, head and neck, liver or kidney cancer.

Written as DNA, the CDR3 is TGCGCCAGCAGGTCGACAGGGGGCGAGGTAGGGGCTTCCTACAATGAGCAGTTCTTC. Its translation: CASRSTGGEVGASYNEQFF. The chain uses TRBV23-1 and TRBJ2-1; 10 positions match TRBD1. TRBV23-1 has ORF status, its function being uncertain. The CDR3 has 19 residues. The trim removed 6 bases at V and 1 base at J, leaving 15 bases unmatched.